The 8 T cell receptor beta chains below all came from one sample that was sequenced in a study of T cell repertoires in cytomegalovirus infection (dated 2019 in TCRdb). The treatment or condition label corresponds to: in vitro stimulation with specific CMV peptide epitopes to enrich CMV-specific T cells. Instrument used: Illumina HiSeq 1500. TCRdb took the public reads, trimmed them with fastp at Q25, ran MiXCR for clone calling and kept in-frame beta chains. Rows with one shared CDR3 protein collapse into an entry with the most common genes and DNA. The sample table shows some 800,000 distinct CDR3 sequences, and 30% to 35% are seen once. 12% of the sample goes to the ten largest clones. The antigens for these receptors are not known. The specimen was cultured CD8+ T cells from PBMCs, collected from culture after CMV antigen stimulation. Every receptor here comes from a human donor in good health (CMV status not recorded). Some clones in this sample may be carry-over from other donors' samples.

In this sample, this clonotype turned up once. The chain employs TRBV12-3 or TRBV12-4 and TRBJ2-2, with 7 bases fitting TRBD1. V dropped 3 bases and J dropped 5; count of bases not matched to a gene: 12. The CDR3 sequence is 17 residues long. CDR3 residues: CASSFPTGSMLTGELFF. Here the CDR3 DNA reads TGTGCCAGCAGTTTCCCGACAGGGTCGATGTTGACCGGGGAGCTGTTTTTT.

The chain combines TRBV5-4 with TRBJ1-1; 7 positions agree with TRBD1. Germline CDR1 and CDR2: SGHNT and YYREEE (reference sequence). The CDR3 contains 12 residues. With 7 bases clipped from V and 5 bases from J, the junction kept 5 bases outside the gene matches. DNA of the CDR3: TGTGCCAGCCATGCGACAGGGACTGAAGCTTTCTTT. This sequence encodes CASHATGTEAFF.

The chain recombines TRBV28 with TRBJ2-7, with 10 bases identical to TRBD1. V was clipped by 0 bases and J by 6 bases; unmatched bases: 2. Germline CDR1 MDHEN, CDR2 SYDVKM. The CDR3 has 14 amino acids. CDR3 coding DNA: TGTGCCAGCAGTTTATGGGGACAGGGGAGCGAGCAGTACGTC. It is translated as CASSLWGQGSEQYV.

The V and J genes are TRBV7-9 and TRBJ1-2; D is ambiguous. The CDR3 spans 13 residues. Germline V gives CDR1 SEHNR, CDR2 FQNEAQ (reference sequence). Trimming removed 3 bases from V and 6 bases from J, with 11 bases in between. This CDR3 is CASSLGFGDGYTF. The CDR3 DNA follows: TGTGCCAGCAGCTTGGGGTTTGGAGATGGCTACACCTTC.

The J gene is TRBJ1-4, the V gene TRBV7-9; D gene uncertain. Germline CDR1 and CDR2: SEHNR and FQNEAQ (reference sequence). This CDR3 region has 13 residues. The ends were cut back, 5 bases at V and 4 bases at J, with 8 bases in the middle. The CDR3 spells CASSHPLNEKLFF. The CDR3 DNA reads TGTGCCAGCAGCCATCCCCTTAATGAAAAACTGTTTTTT.

The rearrangement links TRBV19 to TRBJ2-7; tentative D call: TRBD2 (5 bases). This CDR3 has 14 residues. From germline, CDR1 is LNHDA and CDR2 SQIVND (reference sequence). V gave up 3 bases and J gave up 6 bases, with 15 bases separating them. In DNA form, the CDR3 reads TGTGCCAGTAGTATTTCGGGGAGTTCAAGCGAGCAGTACTTC. Translation gives CASSISGSSSEQYF.

This sequence joins TRBV27 and TRBJ1-4, with D tentatively TRBD1 (6 bases). There are 14 residues in the CDR3. The germline V gene encodes CDR1 MNHEY and CDR2 SMNVEV (reference sequence). Trimming took off 6 bases at V and 7 bases at J, with 15 bases between the two ends. Here the CDR3 DNA reads TGTGCCAGCAGCCGGACAGTCGCCACTGAAAAACTGTTTTTT. It codes for CASSRTVATEKLFF.

This chain uses TRBV12-3 or TRBV12-4 with TRBJ1-1; 8 nucleotides agree with TRBD1. CDR3 length: 13 amino acids. Unmatched junction bases numbered 3, after V lost 5 bases and J lost 4 bases. Written as DNA, the CDR3 is TGTGCCAGCAGTCAGACAGGGGCCACTGAAGCTTTCTTT. This encodes CASSQTGATEAFF.